This record looks at one T cell receptor beta chain sequence and its context. Its antigen is not identified. This record comes from a study of T cells after yellow fever vaccination. This CDR3 region has 15 residues. In germline, CDR1 is KGHSH, CDR2 LQKENI. Trimming at V came to 3 bases and at J to 3 bases, leaving 5 bases not matched to a gene. As TCR cDNA was made by 5'RACE template switching, a universal primer site and UMIs were added. MiXCR, run by TCRdb on the 5' RACE reads, gives a single entry per CDR3 protein. Among 500,000 to 650,000 distinct CDR3 sequences, about a sixth were seen once, and the ten largest hold 17%. General study points: Repertoires sorted by FACS could include abundant clonotypes that are contaminants from the bulk population.

The rearrangement joins TRBV18 to TRBJ2-3; 8 positions agree with TRBD1. The receptor's source is a man younger than 35 who received the YFV17D yellow fever vaccine. The sample here was PBMCs, taken around 5 days after the first yellow fever vaccination. The DNA of the CDR3 is TGTGCCAGCTCACCGAGGACAGGGCTAACAGATACGCAGTATTTT. Translating it yields CASSPRTGLTDTQYF.